The text below deals with one T cell receptor (beta chain). Its target is unknown. This entry is derived from a study of cytomegalovirus exposure and HLA in healthy donors. Overall study findings and caveats: It was shown in a later analysis that HLA-associated TCR beta chains were more clonally expanded than other, equally common chains. The study dropped some indistinguishable V segments, TRBV6-2 and TRBV6-3 among them. Overall, around 150 TCR beta chains were annotated as cytomegalovirus-associated.

V trimming: 6 bases; J trimming: 11 bases; junction bases outside the gene matches: 4. The CDR3 runs to 11 residues. Germline values: CDR1 DFQATT, CDR2 SNEGSKA (reference sequence). PCR used 60 Vbeta primers and 13 Jbeta primers. Some clones are missing from TCRdb's copy, which holds only in-frame ones; the method was immunoSEQ multiplex PCR. The sample has about 160,000 clones; about 80% are singletons. The clonotype was recovered from a man younger than 30 in good health and CMV-seropositive. Sample: PBMCs. V usage is TRBV20-1 and J usage is TRBJ2-1, with 10 bases aligning to TRBD2. CDR3 bases: TGCAGTGCAGATAGCGGGGGGAAGCAGTTCTTC. This codes for CSADSGGKQFF.